Listed below are T cell receptor beta chains from one sample, sequenced in a study of T cell clusters in autoimmune cytopenias. Each CDR3 protein gets one entry in TCRdb, which reprocessed the multiplex PCR reads and gives no DNA. Across several thousand distinct CDR3 sequences, the top ten clones capture 16% of the sample. Material: peripheral blood. The receptor set was obtained from a human donor with an autoimmune cytopenia or autoimmune hepatitis (not recorded which). Each CDR3 is given with its conserved first and last residue. Some rows have no size entry. The others give once, few or many, or a class for an expanded clone.

V	J	size	CDR3
TRBV19	TRBJ2-5	medium-sized	CASSIVQFQETQYF
TRBV12-3/TRBV12-4	TRBJ1-1	NA	CASRVREYTEAFF
TRBV18	TRBJ2-1	NA	CASSRTSGYYNEQFF
TRBV19	TRBJ1-3	medium-sized	CASSTPQGRGNTIYF
TRBV13	TRBJ1-1	NA	CASSKMDRRATEAFF
TRBV6-5	TRBJ2-7	NA	CASSYGGNYEQYF
TRBV30	TRBJ2-2	large	CAWTSGGASTGELFF
TRBV19	TRBJ1-1	NA	CASKLGDSNTEAFF
TRBV27	TRBJ1-1	NA	CASRGTATEAFF
TRBV30	TRBJ2-1	NA	CAWRNPGQGFGNEQFF
TRBV19	TRBJ2-1	medium-sized	CASRSHSSYNEQFF
TRBV30	TRBJ1-4	NA	CAWSVGQGNEKLFF
TRBV5-3	TRBJ2-5	NA	CAITRGGLETQYF
TRBV13	TRBJ2-1	NA	CASSLGTNSYNEQFF
TRBV30	TRBJ2-1	NA	CAWSPSYNEQFF
TRBV6-2/TRBV6-3	TRBJ1-2	NA	CASSYVTLGYGYTF
TRBV6-6	TRBJ2-5	NA	CASSYPGQGVQETQYF
TRBV2	TRBJ2-3	NA	CASSPTYTDTQYF
TRBV29-1	TRBJ2-7	medium-sized	CSVEENSYEQYF
TRBV7-2	TRBJ2-3	NA	CASSLALGGDTQYF
TRBV5-1	TRBJ2-2	NA	CASNLGYGSGELFF
TRBV12-3/TRBV12-4	TRBJ1-1	NA	CASSYGYEAFF
TRBV5-6	TRBJ1-4	NA	CASSLAVRGRDEKLFF
TRBV6-6	TRBJ2-2	NA	CASRASRVSTGELFF
TRBV5-1	TRBJ1-4	NA	CASSLKGQGGNEKLFF
TRBV5-6	TRBJ2-5	medium-sized	CASSPLAAETQYF
TRBV27	TRBJ1-1	medium-sized	CASSPTGLNTEAFF
TRBV27	TRBJ2-6	medium-sized	CASSSVRPGANVLTF
TRBV27	TRBJ2-5	NA	CASSLSWDSGETQYF
TRBV6-4	TRBJ1-3	NA	CASLHGVNRPGNTIYF
TRBV7-6	TRBJ2-3	NA	CASGLGGRSTDTQYF
TRBV18	TRBJ2-1	NA	CASSPSAGYNEQFF
TRBV5-6	TRBJ2-7	medium-sized	CASSDGDYEQYF
TRBV30	TRBJ2-1	NA	CAWSQQNNEQFF
TRBV6-2/TRBV6-3	TRBJ1-2	NA	CASSLRQVRYGYTF
TRBV30	TRBJ2-4	NA	CAWSGPTLPAKNIQYF